This TCR beta chain appears in the sequencing data of a study of blood T cell repertoires in COVID-19. Across the study: Sites across the United States, Italy and Spain contributed samples from acute and convalescent COVID-19. From T cells, B-cell-depleted T cells, or PBMCs came the material, which was cDNA or gDNA.

In the original processing: By means of reference gene primer amplification, nucleated cell counts were estimated. Some clones are missing from TCRdb's copy, which holds only in-frame ones; the method was immunoSEQ multiplex PCR. V and J calls and clone size are given by that table; D and trimming were obtained from the DNA. The profile shows about 49,000 clones, 68% of them singletons. V lost 0 bases, J lost 0 bases, and 2 bases stayed unmatched. Germline V gene lookup returns CDR1 MNHNS and CDR2 SASEGT. The CDR3 consists of 16 residues. V is TRBV6-1 and J is TRBJ1-3; 7 bases line up with TRBD1. The source material was peripheral blood. The TCR comes from a woman aged 70 to 79 with acute or convalescent COVID-19. In nucleotides, the CDR3 is TGTGCCAGCAGTGAAGCGTCAGGGGGCTCTGGAAACACCATATATTTT. Amino acid sequence: CASSEASGGSGNTIYF.